This T cell receptor (beta chain) was sequenced for a study of human T cells and chemical hapten exposure. Time point specified: patch test 3, about 24 weeks after DPC sensitization. This sample's treatment: therapeutic diphenylcyclopropenone sensitization with weekly scalp DPC. Total RNA was isolated from unfractionated whole blood. Whole-study findings and limits: Once DPC sensitization occurred, TCRs above 1 in 1000 frequency showed no change. Expanded TCRs clustered into significantly more large CDR3 similarity groups than controls, the analysis revealed.

About this clonotype: Its antigen is not identified.

TCRdb re-analysed the RACE reads in MiXCR, keeping a single row per CDR3 protein. The sample holds about 82,000 distinct CDR3 sequences, 13% seen once. Germline trimming cut 3 bases from V and 1 base from J; bases unmatched to any gene: 0. This CDR3 region has 16 residues. From germline, CDR1 is LNHNV and CDR2 YYDKDF (reference sequence). The origin of this receptor is a woman aged 45-65 years with alopecia areata. Some clones in this sample may be carry-over from other donors' samples. Sequenced material: whole blood, taken in connection with sensitization to the hapten diphenylcyclopropenone (DPC). The chain employs TRBV15 and TRBJ2-1; 13 nucleotides match TRBD2. The CDR3 here is CATSRGLAGSYNEQFF. The CDR3 DNA follows: TGTGCCACCAGCAGGGGACTAGCGGGGTCCTACAATGAGCAGTTCTTC.